Presented here are 22 T cell receptor beta chains from one specimen sequenced in a study of control samples from healthy donors and cancer patients. Generated by immunoSEQ multiplex PCR, the TCRdb table keeps only in-frame clones and is missing some. Of roughly 83,000 clones listed, more than 75% were seen once; the top ten hold roughly 9.8%. The sample comprised blood. The receptors originated from a woman in her fifties or sixties in good health.

V usage is TRBV7-9 and J usage is TRBJ1-4; 9 bases line up with TRBD1. Germline assignment: CDR1 SEHNR and CDR2 FQNEAQ (reference sequence). V gave up 5 bases and J gave up 5 bases; unmatched junction bases: 3. The CDR3 runs to 14 residues. DNA for the CDR3: TGTGCCAGCAGCAAGGACAGGGGCAATGAAAAACTGTTTTTT. As protein: CASSKDRGNEKLFF.

The chain has TRBV5-1 and TRBJ2-5; D is unresolved. Germline V gene data show CDR1 as SGHRS and CDR2 as YFSETQ. V lost 0 bases, J lost 2 bases, and 8 bases lay in between. The CDR3 length is 14 residues. CDR3 DNA sequence: TGCGCCAGCAGCTTGGAAGGTCAACAAGAGACCCAGTACTTC. This translates into CASSLEGQQETQYF.

V and J are TRBV19 and TRBJ2-3, with D uncertain. The length of the CDR3 is 13 residues. V shed 8 bases and J shed 1 base, with 10 bases lying between them. In germline, CDR1 is LNHDA, CDR2 SQIVND (reference sequence). CDR3 region: CASSPTGTDTQYF. CDR3 coding DNA: TGTGCCAGTTCGCCGACTGGCACAGATACGCAGTATTTT.

The chain employs TRBV19 and TRBJ2-3, with TRBD2 matching 8 bases. Germline V gene lookup returns CDR1 LNHDA and CDR2 SQIVND (reference sequence). V gave up 7 bases and J gave up 4 bases; unmatched junction bases: 13. This CDR3 is 16 amino acids long. The CDR3 DNA sequence: TGTGCCAGTATGCGAGCGATGGCGGGAGGTTCAGATACGCAGTATTTT. It yields the protein CASMRAMAGGSDTQYF.

This clone was recorded a few times. This chain uses TRBV5-1 with TRBJ2-7; D tentatively fits TRBD1 or TRBD2 (6 bases each). The CDR3 has 16 amino acids. Per germline, CDR1 SGHRS and CDR2 YFSETQ. V lost 3 bases and J lost 6, with 22 bases in between. The CDR3 DNA reads as TGCGCCAGCAGCTCAGGCGGGCGGGACACCTCTCCCGAGCAGTACTTC. This encodes CASSSGGRDTSPEQYF.

The chain is built from TRBV7-2 and TRBJ1-2, with 7 bases that match TRBD1. This CDR3 comprises 12 residues. From germline, CDR1 is SGHTA and CDR2 FQGNSA. Losses at the gene ends were 8 bases for V and 8 bases for J; bases not matched to a gene: 8. CDR3 in amino acids: CASRGQTMGYTF. CDR3 DNA: TGTGCCAGCCGGGGACAGACCATGGGCTACACCTTC.

This clone was seen more than once but under ten times. Mismatch with germline at one junction end may stem from a read error. The CDR3 here is CASRPRAGLTYVQYF. CDR3 in DNA: TGTGCCAGCAGGCCTCGAGCGGGGTTGACCTACGTGCAGTACTTC. J is TRBJ2-7 and V is TRBV27; 7 nucleotides line up with TRBD2. Per germline, CDR1 MNHEY and CDR2 SMNVEV (reference sequence). The CDR3 is 15 amino acids.

V is TRBV19 and J is TRBJ1-2; D gene ambiguous. The CDR3 is 15 amino acids. CDR1 LNHDA and CDR2 SQIVND come from the germline V gene (reference sequence). V was trimmed by 0 bases and J by 10 bases, leaving 18 bases between them. The CDR3 loop reads CASSIDLEGISSYTF. The CDR3 bases are TGTGCCAGTAGTATAGATCTGGAGGGTATTTCGTCCTACACCTTC.

This clone has only one observation. V gene TRBV28 combines with J gene TRBJ1-2; D is undetermined. This CDR3 spans 14 amino acids. The germline V gene has CDR1 MDHEN and CDR2 SYDVKM. V was pared by 4 bases and J by 2 bases, with 11 bases between. The DNA for the CDR3 is TGTGCCAGCAGTTCGAGGAGTTCAAACTATGGCTACACCTTC. Translated: CASSSRSSNYGYTF.

This chain connects TRBV10-3 to TRBJ1-2; D not resolved. V was clipped by 0 bases and J by 4 bases, with 12 bases between them. The V gene's germline CDR1 is ENHRY and CDR2 SYGVKD. This CDR3 has 15 residues. CDR3 DNA sequence: TGTGCCATCAGTGAGTCGACGCGGGGAGTCTATGGCTACACCTTC. Its translation: CAISESTRGVYGYTF.

The gene calls are TRBV6-5 and TRBJ1-2; 8 bases are a match to TRBD1. Trimming cost V 0 bases and J 3 bases; bases outside gene matches: 6. The CDR3 totals 16 residues. Germline CDR1 reads MNHEY; CDR2 reads SVGAGI. The CDR3 loop is CASSYSQGAGHYGYTF. The DNA for the CDR3 is TGTGCCAGCAGTTACTCTCAGGGGGCCGGGCACTATGGCTACACCTTC.

The chain is built from TRBV14 and TRBJ2-1; 8 positions agree with TRBD2. The J segment lost 1 base and the V segment lost 0 bases, leaving 2 bases of the junction unmatched. Germline values: CDR1 SGHDN, CDR2 FVKESK. The CDR3 is 16 amino acids. CDR3 in DNA: TGTGCCAGCAGCCAAGAGGCGGGAGGATCCTACAATGAGCAGTTCTTC. Amino acid sequence: CASSQEAGGSYNEQFF.

The chain links TRBV6-2 or TRBV6-3 to TRBJ2-1; 8 bases fit TRBD2. The V segment lost 0 bases and the J segment 2 bases; nucleotides outside the gene matches: 0. This CDR3 region has 15 residues. Germline V gives CDR1 MNHEY, CDR2 SVGEGT. CDR3 residues: CASSYSAGAYNEQFF. In DNA form, the CDR3 reads TGTGCCAGCAGTTACTCAGCGGGAGCCTACAATGAGCAGTTCTTC.

This chain connects TRBV5-8 to TRBJ2-3; D remains ambiguous. Germline V lookup: CDR1 SGHTS, CDR2 YDEGEE. This CDR3 spans 11 amino acids. The V end lost 4 bases, the J end lost 4 bases, and 4 bases lay between the germline ends. The CDR3 here is CASSPADTQYF. The CDR3 nucleotides read TGTGCCAGCAGCCCGGCAGATACGCAGTATTTT. Variable domain in full (rest from reference TRBV5-8 and TRBJ2-3): EAGVTQSPTHLIKTRGQQATLRCSPISGHTSVYWYQQALGLGLQFLLWYDEGEERNRGNFPPRFSGRQFPNYSSELNVNALELEDSALYLCASSPADTQYFGPGTRLTVL.

This clone was recorded once. The V call is TRBV6-1, the J call TRBJ2-1; tentative D call: TRBD2 (7 bases). Between the trimmed V and J ends, which lost 4 bases and 1 base, there was a span of 14 bases. The germline V gene encodes CDR1 MNHNS and CDR2 SASEGT. CDR3 length equals 16 residues. The CDR3 DNA sequence: TGTGCCAGCAGTGGGAGGGGGGGGCGATCCTACAATGAGCAGTTCTTC. This codes for CASSGRGGRSYNEQFF.

This chain joins TRBV7-2 and TRBJ2-7, with TRBD1 identical over 9 bases. Germline lookup yields CDR1 SGHTA and CDR2 FQGNSA. CDR3 size: 15 residues. The V and J ends lost 1 base and 3 bases, in that order; junction bases with no gene match: 4. CDR3 coding DNA: TGTGCCAGCAGCTTAGACGGGACAGGGTTCTACGAGCAGTACTTC. Residues: CASSLDGTGFYEQYF.

This chain connects TRBV5-1 to TRBJ2-5, with 8 bases that match TRBD1. This CDR3 has 15 amino acids. V lost 1 base, J lost 3 bases, and 5 bases stayed unmatched. CDR1 SGHRS and CDR2 YFSETQ come from the germline V gene. The CDR3 DNA sequence: TGCGCCAGCAGCTTGCAGGGGGCGAGGGAAGAGACCCAGTACTTC. It specifies CASSLQGAREETQYF. Full variable domain (rest looked up from reference TRBV5-1 and TRBJ2-5): KAGVTQTPRYLIKTRGQQVTLSCSPISGHRSVSWYQQTPGQGLQFLFEYFSETQRNKGNFPGRFSGRQFSNSRSEMNVSTLELGDSALYLCASSLQGAREETQYFGPGTRLLVL.

A few counts support this clone. The CDR3 sequence is CASSQGADTQYF. The CDR3 nucleotides are TGTGCCAGCAGTCAGGGGGCAGATACGCAGTATTTT. J is TRBJ2-3 and V is TRBV12-3 or TRBV12-4, with TRBD1 identical over 7 bases. After removal of 5 bases from V and 4 bases from J, the junction contained 0 bases not matched to a gene. The CDR3 consists of 12 residues.

The chain carries TRBV5-1 and TRBJ2-2; 9 bases are a match to TRBD2. The J segment lost 5 bases and the V segment lost 4 bases, leaving 3 bases of the junction unmatched. Germline CDR1 reads SGHRS; CDR2 reads YFSETQ. This CDR3 is 14 amino acids long. Here the CDR3 DNA reads TGCGCCAGCAGCCGGAGCGGGGGGACCGGGGAGCTGTTTTTT. Residues: CASSRSGGTGELFF. Combining the CDR3 with reference TRBV5-1 and TRBJ2-2 gives the whole variable domain KAGVTQTPRYLIKTRGQQVTLSCSPISGHRSVSWYQQTPGQGLQFLFEYFSETQRNKGNFPGRFSGRQFSNSRSEMNVSTLELGDSALYLCASSRSGGTGELFFGEGSRLTVL.

The chain recombines TRBV5-1 with TRBJ2-5; D may match TRBD1 or TRBD2 (5 bases each). The germline V gene encodes CDR1 SGHRS and CDR2 YFSETQ. V dropped 4 bases and J dropped 3 bases, with 19 bases sitting between them. The CDR3 runs to 16 residues. In nucleotides, the CDR3 is TGCGCCAGCAGCGCCAGGGACGGCCGACAAAAAGAGACCCAGTACTTC. Encoded protein: CASSARDGRQKETQYF. The variable domain in full, completed from reference TRBV5-1 and TRBJ2-5, reads KAGVTQTPRYLIKTRGQQVTLSCSPISGHRSVSWYQQTPGQGLQFLFEYFSETQRNKGNFPGRFSGRQFSNSRSEMNVSTLELGDSALYLCASSARDGRQKETQYFGPGTRLLVL.

This clone was seen only once. This chain connects TRBV7-2 to TRBJ1-5; D might be TRBD1 (5 bases). This CDR3 is built from 14 residues. V was pared by 4 bases and J by 4 bases, with 11 bases between. Germline values: CDR1 SGHTA, CDR2 FQGNSA. The CDR3 region is CASSSKGKNQPQHF. DNA for the CDR3: TGTGCCAGCAGCTCAAAGGGGAAAAATCAGCCCCAGCATTTT.

The V call is TRBV19, the J call TRBJ1-2; D possibly corresponds to TRBD1 (6 bases). Trimming left V 3 bases short and J 3 bases short, with 23 bases between. This CDR3 is built from 18 residues. The germline CDR1 and CDR2 sequences are LNHDA and SQIVND (reference sequence). CDR3 in amino acids: CASSIRNRVLNLHYGYTF. In nucleotides, the CDR3 is TGTGCCAGTAGTATTCGTAACAGGGTCCTGAATCTGCACTATGGCTACACCTTC.